Listed below are T cell receptor beta chains from one sample, sequenced in a study of blood T cell repertoires in COVID-19. Sequencing used immunoSEQ multiplex PCR; TCRdb keeps in-frame clones, though not all of them. The data contain about 370,000 clones, around 89% of them singletons. The sequencing input was PBMCs or T cells enriched from blood (not recorded which). The receptors originated from a man aged 18 to 30 who had recovered from COVID-19. The CDR3 runs from the conserved cysteine through the conserved F or W. D genes are given only for firm matches. Clone size is given for some rows only: seen once, a few or many times, or a class if the clone is expanded.

clone_size	v_call	d_call	j_call	cdr3_aa	cdr3_nt
-	TRBV6-1	-	TRBJ1-2	CASSELGADRNYGYTF	TGTGCCAGCAGTGAATTAGGTGCGGACAGAAACTATGGCTACACCTTC
-	TRBV19	-	TRBJ1-5	CASKSGGVQPQHF	TGTGCCAGTAAATCGGGGGGTGTGCAGCCCCAGCATTTT
-	TRBV12-3/TRBV12-4	-	TRBJ2-3	CASRRRGSDTQYF	TGTGCCAGCAGGAGGAGAGGGTCAGATACGCAGTATTTT
-	TRBV28	TRBD1	TRBJ1-2	CASSPPGTGGGYGYTF	TGTGCCAGCAGTCCCCCAGGGACAGGGGGCGGCTATGGCTACACCTTC
-	TRBV29-1	TRBD1	TRBJ1-1	CSVRGQVVNTEAFF	TGCAGCGTTAGGGGACAGGTAGTGAACACTGAAGCTTTCTTT
-	TRBV15	-	TRBJ1-1	CATSTLQDMNTEAFF	TGTGCCACCAGCACGCTTCAGGACATGAACACTGAAGCTTTCTTT
-	TRBV6-5	-	TRBJ2-2	CASSYSRDYTGELFF	TGTGCCAGCAGTTACTCGAGGGATTACACCGGGGAGCTGTTTTTT
few	TRBV3-1/TRBV3-2	-	TRBJ1-1	CASSQESTGGTEAFF	TGTGCCAGCAGCCAAGAGTCAACGGGGGGGACTGAAGCTTTCTTT
-	TRBV20-1	-	TRBJ2-7	CSAARSTEQYF	TGCAGTGCTGCCCGGTCTACGGAGCAGTACTTC
-	TRBV9	TRBD1	TRBJ1-1	CASSRTGVAFENTEAFF	TGTGCCAGCTCCCGGACAGGGGTCGCGTTTGAGAACACTGAAGCTTTCTTT
-	TRBV4-1	-	TRBJ2-1	CASSQDGGYNEQFF	TGCGCCAGCAGCCAAGATGGCGGGTACAATGAGCAGTTCTTC
-	TRBV3-1/TRBV3-2	-	TRBJ1-1	CASRAGERNTEAFF	TGTGCCAGCAGAGCAGGGGAGCGGAACACTGAAGCTTTCTTT
-	TRBV29-1	-	TRBJ1-2	CSVGQTFLRAGAF	TGCAGCGTTGGACAGACCTTCCTCCGGGCTGGGGCCTTC
-	TRBV6-2/TRBV6-3	-	TRBJ2-7	CASSYMGHTYEQYF	TGTGCCAGCAGTTACATGGGGCACACCTACGAGCAGTACTTC
-	TRBV9	-	TRBJ2-7	CASSVASGQHYEQYF	TGTGCCAGCAGCGTAGCCTCCGGACAGCACTACGAGCAGTACTTC
-	TRBV29-1	-	TRBJ2-5	CSVTISEETQYF	TGCAGCGTGACGATTAGCGAAGAGACCCAGTACTTC
-	TRBV7-9	-	TRBJ2-2	CASSSIGGSAGELFF	TGTGCCAGCAGCTCCATTGGGGGGTCCGCCGGGGAGCTGTTTTTT
-	TRBV6-5	TRBD1	TRBJ1-5	CASVGRGRSNQPQHF	TGTGCCAGCGTCGGGAGGGGGCGGAGCAATCAGCCCCAGCATTTT
-	TRBV7-9	-	TRBJ1-2	CASSLPFRQNDDYGYTF	TGTGCCAGCAGCTTACCCTTCCGACAGAACGACGACTATGGCTACACCTTC
-	TRBV28	-	TRBJ1-4	CASSLPGRGVEKLFF	TGTGCCAGCAGTTTACCTGGCAGGGGAGTTGAAAAACTGTTTTTT
-	TRBV29-1	-	TRBJ2-1	CSVWQRNEQFF	TGCAGCGTTTGGCAGCGCAATGAGCAGTTCTTC
-	TRBV7-2	-	TRBJ1-4	CASSLARGLEMEPFF	TGTGCCAGCAGCTTAGCGAGAGGTTTGGAGATGGAACCGTTTTTT
many	TRBV12-3/TRBV12-4	-	TRBJ1-1	CASSFVTPEAFF	TGTGCCAGCAGTTTCGTCACACCTGAAGCTTTCTTT
-	TRBV6-5	-	TRBJ1-4	CASITASGGWEKLFF	TGTGCCAGCATTACGGCTTCCGGGGGTTGGGAAAAACTGTTTTTT
-	TRBV18	-	TRBJ1-1	CASSPRQANTEAFF	TGTGCCAGCTCGCCTCGACAGGCCAACACTGAAGCTTTCTTT
-	TRBV20-1	-	TRBJ1-5	CSARGGQPQHF	TGCAGTGCTAGGGGGGGGCAGCCCCAGCATTTT
-	TRBV4-1	-	TRBJ1-6	CASSPGGRVGSGSPLHF	TGCGCCAGCAGCCCCGGGGGGAGGGTAGGTTCGGGTTCACCCCTCCACTTT
-	TRBV7-9	TRBD1	TRBJ1-3	CASSLASGGNTIYF	TGTGCCAGCAGCTTAGCTTCAGGGGGTAACACCATATATTTT
-	TRBV7-9	-	TRBJ1-6	CASSSSPDSPLHF	TGTGCCAGCAGCTCATCCCCAGATTCACCCCTCCACTTT
-	TRBV3-1/TRBV3-2	-	TRBJ2-5	CASSQGGSETQYF	TGTGCCAGCAGCCAAGGGGGCTCGGAGACCCAGTACTTC
-	TRBV9	TRBD2	TRBJ2-7	CASSLSSGGPYEQYF	TGTGCCAGCAGCCTAAGCAGCGGGGGGCCCTACGAGCAGTACTTC
-	TRBV25-1	-	TRBJ2-1	CASSDPTDSSYNEQFF	TGTGCCAGCAGTGATCCGACAGATAGCTCCTACAATGAGCAGTTCTTC
-	TRBV4-2	TRBD1	TRBJ1-1	CASSQGQGSEAFF	TGTGCCAGCAGCCAGGGACAGGGGTCTGAAGCTTTCTTT
-	TRBV24-1	-	TRBJ2-3	CATSEGQGLTDTQYF	TGTGCCACCAGTGAGGGCCAGGGTTTAACAGATACGCAGTATTTT
-	TRBV7-3	TRBD2	TRBJ2-7	CASSMRGSGEQYF	TGTGCCAGCAGCATGCGGGGGAGTGGCGAGCAGTACTTC
-	TRBV6-5	TRBD1	TRBJ2-7	CASRAPGQGTYEQYF	TGTGCCAGCAGGGCCCCGGGACAGGGGACCTACGAGCAGTACTTC
-	TRBV7-9	-	TRBJ2-3	CASSLGRGSDTQYF	TGTGCCAGCAGCTTGGGCAGGGGATCGGATACGCAGTATTTT
-	TRBV27	TRBD1	TRBJ2-7	CASSFRQGNHF	TGTGCCAGCAGTTTTCGACAGGGTAATCACTTC
-	TRBV6-5	-	TRBJ1-3	CASTPSAVGNTIYF	TGTGCCAGCACCCCCTCGGCGGTCGGAAACACCATATATTTT
few	TRBV28	-	TRBJ1-3	CASGLQVRAGNTIYF	TGTGCCAGCGGCCTACAGGTCAGGGCTGGAAACACCATATATTTT
-	TRBV14	-	TRBJ2-3	CASLDSGGQDTDTQYF	TGTGCCAGCCTCGACTCAGGGGGGCAAGACACAGATACGCAGTATTTT
-	TRBV7-9	TRBD2	TRBJ2-7	CASSLEVGLADYEQYF	TGTGCCAGCAGCTTAGAAGTGGGACTAGCGGACTACGAGCAGTACTTC
-	TRBV28	-	TRBJ2-7	CASSLGLVYEQYF	TGTGCCAGCAGCCTAGGTCTAGTCTACGAGCAGTACTTC
-	TRBV2	-	TRBJ1-1	CASIREVNTEAFF	TGTGCCAGCATTAGGGAGGTGAACACTGAAGCTTTCTTT
-	TRBV27	-	TRBJ1-2	CATLPSDSLNYGYTF	TGTGCCACCCTACCCTCGGACAGTCTCAACTATGGCTACACCTTC
-	TRBV19	-	TRBJ2-5	CASSITTSLGRIETQYF	TGTGCCAGTAGTATCACTACTAGTCTCGGCCGAATAGAGACCCAGTACTTC
-	TRBV5-1	TRBD1	TRBJ1-4	CASRSGGAGTNEKLFF	TGCGCCAGCAGGTCAGGGGGCGCAGGAACTAATGAAAAACTGTTTTTT
-	TRBV7-6	TRBD2	TRBJ2-1	CASSYAGGARGEQFF	TGTGCCAGCAGCTACGCCGGGGGGGCGCGTGGTGAGCAGTTCTTC
-	TRBV27	TRBD1	TRBJ1-1	CASSYKQGSDTEAFF	TGTGCCAGCAGTTACAAACAGGGGTCGGACACTGAAGCTTTCTTT
-	TRBV2	-	TRBJ1-1	CASSEQGGTEAFF	TGTGCCAGCAGTGAACAGGGTGGCACTGAAGCTTTCTTT
-	TRBV5-4	-	TRBJ2-5	CASSGIVGDIQETQYF	TGTGCCAGCAGCGGGATTGTTGGGGACATCCAAGAGACCCAGTACTTC
-	TRBV20-1	-	TRBJ2-7	CSAGGHEQYF	TGCAGTGCCGGAGGTCACGAGCAGTACTTC
-	TRBV27	TRBD1	TRBJ2-1	CASSPGDRTSHFVNEQFF	TGTGCCAGCAGTCCCGGGGACAGGACTTCTCATTTCGTCAATGAGCAGTTCTTC
-	TRBV7-3	-	TRBJ1-1	CASSLIGPSSEAFF	TGTGCCAGCAGCTTAATTGGCCCCTCCAGTGAAGCTTTCTTT
few	TRBV28	TRBD2	TRBJ2-1	CASLAGGFYNEQFF	TGTGCCAGCCTAGCGGGAGGGTTTTACAATGAGCAGTTCTTC
-	TRBV27	TRBD1	TRBJ1-5	CARNRGQGNQPQHF	TGTGCCAGAAACAGGGGGCAAGGCAATCAGCCCCAGCATTTT
few	TRBV28	-	TRBJ1-2	CASSLRGYGYTF	TGTGCCAGCAGTTTAAGGGGATATGGCTACACCTTC
-	TRBV5-1	TRBD2	TRBJ2-7	CASSRGLAGGNLYEQYF	TGCGCCAGCAGCCGGGGACTAGCGGGAGGGAACTTATACGAGCAGTACTTC
-	TRBV14	-	TRBJ1-6	CASSHANSPLHF	TGTGCCAGCAGCCATGCGAATTCACCCCTCCACTTT
few	TRBV7-9	TRBD1	TRBJ1-2	CASSPGDSLIYGYTF	TGTGCCAGCAGCCCCGGGGACAGCCTGATCTATGGCTACACCTTC